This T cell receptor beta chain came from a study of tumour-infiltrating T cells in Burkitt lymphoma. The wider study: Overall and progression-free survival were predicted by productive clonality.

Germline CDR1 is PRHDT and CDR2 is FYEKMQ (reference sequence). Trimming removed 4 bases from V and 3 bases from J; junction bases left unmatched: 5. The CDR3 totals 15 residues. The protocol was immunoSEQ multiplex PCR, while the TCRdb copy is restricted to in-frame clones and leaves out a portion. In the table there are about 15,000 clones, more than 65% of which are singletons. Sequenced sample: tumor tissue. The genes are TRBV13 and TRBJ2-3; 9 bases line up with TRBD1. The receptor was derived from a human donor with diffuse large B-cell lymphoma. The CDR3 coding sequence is TGTGCCAGCAGCTCCGGACAGGGGTTAACAGATACGCAGTATTTT. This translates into CASSSGQGLTDTQYF.